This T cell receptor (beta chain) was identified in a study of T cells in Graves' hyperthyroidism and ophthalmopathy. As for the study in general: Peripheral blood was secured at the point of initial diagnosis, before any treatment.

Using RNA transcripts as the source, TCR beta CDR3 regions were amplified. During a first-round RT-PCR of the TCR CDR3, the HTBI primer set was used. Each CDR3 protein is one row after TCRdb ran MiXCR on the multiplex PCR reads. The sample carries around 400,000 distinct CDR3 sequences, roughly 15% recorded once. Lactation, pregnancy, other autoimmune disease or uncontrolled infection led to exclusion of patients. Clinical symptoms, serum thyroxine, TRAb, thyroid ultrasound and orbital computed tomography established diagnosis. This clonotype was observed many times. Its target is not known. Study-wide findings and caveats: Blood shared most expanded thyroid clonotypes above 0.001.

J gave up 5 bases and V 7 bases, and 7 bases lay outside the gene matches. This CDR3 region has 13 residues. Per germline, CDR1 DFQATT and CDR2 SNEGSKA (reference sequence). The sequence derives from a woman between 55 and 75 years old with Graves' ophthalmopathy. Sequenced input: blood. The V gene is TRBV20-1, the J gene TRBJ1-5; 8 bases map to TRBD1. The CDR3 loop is CSGGQGIYQPQHF. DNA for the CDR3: TGCAGTGGAGGACAGGGAATTTATCAGCCCCAGCATTTT.